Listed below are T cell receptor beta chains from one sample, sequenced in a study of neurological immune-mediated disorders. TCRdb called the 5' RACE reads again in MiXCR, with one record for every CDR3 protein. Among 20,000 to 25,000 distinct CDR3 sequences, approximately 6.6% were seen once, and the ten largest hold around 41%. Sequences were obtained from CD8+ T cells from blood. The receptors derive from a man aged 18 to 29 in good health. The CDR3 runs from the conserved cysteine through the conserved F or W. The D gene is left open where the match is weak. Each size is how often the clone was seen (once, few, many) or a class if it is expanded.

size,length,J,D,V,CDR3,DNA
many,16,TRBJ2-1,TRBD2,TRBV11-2,CASSLGTSGGENEQFF,TGTGCCAGCAGCTTAGGGACTAGCGGGGGGGAGAATGAGCAGTTCTTC
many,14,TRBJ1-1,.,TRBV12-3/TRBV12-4,CASSLGGTSAEAFF,TGTGCCAGCAGTTTAGGTGGGACATCCGCTGAAGCTTTCTTT
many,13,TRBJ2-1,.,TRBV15,CATSRDRTNEQFF,TGTGCCACCAGCAGAGATCGGACCAATGAGCAGTTCTTC
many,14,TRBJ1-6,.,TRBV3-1,CASSQERATGALHF,TGTGCCAGCAGCCAAGAAAGGGCGACGGGGGCCCTCCACTTT
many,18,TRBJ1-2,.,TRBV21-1,CASSKGLLGTGANYGYTF,TGTGCCAGCAGCAAAGGTCTTTTAGGGACAGGCGCAAACTATGGCTACACCTTC
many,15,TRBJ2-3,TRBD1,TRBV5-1,CASSSGQGSGDTQYF,TGCGCCAGCAGCTCTGGACAGGGAAGTGGAGATACGCAGTATTTT
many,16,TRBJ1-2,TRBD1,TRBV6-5,CASSLGTGIVNYGYTF,TGTGCCAGCAGTCTCGGGACAGGGATTGTCAACTATGGCTACACCTTC
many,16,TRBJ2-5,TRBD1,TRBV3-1,CASSQGTGWTQETQYF,TGTGCCAGCAGCCAAGGGACAGGATGGACCCAAGAGACCCAGTACTTC
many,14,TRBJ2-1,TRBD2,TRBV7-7,CASSPTRGGHEQFF,TGTGCTAGCAGCCCCACCCGCGGGGGGCATGAGCAGTTCTTC
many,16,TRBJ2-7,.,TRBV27,CASSLSGGPYSYEQYF,TGTGCCAGCAGTTTATCCGGGGGGCCCTACTCCTACGAGCAGTACTTC
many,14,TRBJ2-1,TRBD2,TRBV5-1,CASTRTSGVNEQFF,TGCGCCAGCACCAGGACTAGCGGGGTAAATGAGCAGTTCTTC
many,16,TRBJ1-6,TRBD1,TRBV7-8,CASSLWRGQGSSPLHF,TGTGCCAGCAGCTTATGGCGGGGACAGGGAAGTTCACCCCTCCACTTT
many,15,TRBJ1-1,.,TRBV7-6,CASSLALGVNTEAFF,TGTGCCAGCAGCTTGGCCCTGGGGGTGAACACTGAAGCTTTCTTT
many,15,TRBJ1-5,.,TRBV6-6,CASSPTGGPREPQHF,TGTGCCAGCAGTCCTACAGGAGGTCCCAGGGAGCCCCAGCATTTT
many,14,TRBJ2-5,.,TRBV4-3,CASSQGVSQETQYF,TGCGCCAGCAGCCAAGGAGTGAGCCAAGAGACCCAGTACTTC
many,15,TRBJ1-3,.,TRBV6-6,CASSYTRGFRDTIYF,TGTGCCAGCAGTTACACAAGGGGTTTTCGAGACACCATATATTTT